Following are 32 T cell receptor beta chains from one sample sequenced in a study of T cell changes during pregnancy in multiple sclerosis (dated by TCRdb to the late 2010s). The library was generated by the immunoSEQ multiplex PCR assay. Held by TCRdb, this immuneACCESS table contains in-frame sequences only and omits some clones. Under half of the omission traces to an unresolved V gene where checked; the cause of the rest is unknown. Counted in this sample were approximately 50,000 clones; roughly 91% of them appeared once. 5.5% to 8% of the sample goes to the ten largest clones. The specimen was peripheral blood, collected in the third trimester of pregnancy. Every receptor here comes from a female donor in good health, enrolled as a control in a pregnancy study.

The chain joins TRBV5-4 to TRBJ2-1; tentative D call: TRBD2 (6 bases). V was clipped by 1 base and J by 0 bases, with 11 bases between them. This CDR3 region has 16 residues. The germline V gene has CDR1 SGHNT and CDR2 YYREEE (reference sequence). This chain's CDR3 is CASSLFSGSSYNEQFF. The CDR3 DNA reads TGTGCCAGCAGCTTGTTTAGCGGTAGCTCCTACAATGAGCAGTTCTTC.

This clone was counted between two and nine times. The rearrangement links TRBV19 to TRBJ1-2; D not resolved. V was cut by 6 bases and J by 2 bases, with 10 bases left in between. Germline-derived CDR1 and CDR2 are LNHDA and SQIVND (reference sequence). The CDR3 length is 13 residues. The CDR3 sequence is CASRPSSNYGYTF. The CDR3 coding sequence is TGTGCCAGTAGGCCCAGTTCCAACTATGGCTACACCTTC.

The genes are TRBV6-4 and TRBJ1-1; tentative D call: TRBD1 (6 bases). The CDR3 runs to 13 residues. V was trimmed by 4 bases and J by 9 bases, leaving 15 bases between them. Germline assignment: CDR1 MRHNA and CDR2 SNTAGT. CDR3 DNA: TGTGCCAGCAGTGCCACCCTACAGGGTAAAGCTTTCTTT. It is translated as CASSATLQGKAFF.

The chain is built from TRBV7-2 and TRBJ1-2; TRBD1 matches at 9 bases. The germline gives CDR1 SGHTA, CDR2 FQGNSA. J lost 10 bases, V lost 4 bases, and 7 bases had no gene match. The CDR3 extends over 13 amino acids. The CDR3: CASSSGQGVAYTF. CDR3 sequence (DNA): TGTGCCAGCAGCTCGGGACAGGGAGTCGCCTACACCTTC.

V usage is TRBV7-6 and J usage is TRBJ2-1; 11 bases match TRBD1. Unmatched junction bases numbered 15, after V lost 5 bases and J lost 6 bases. Germline V gene lookup returns CDR1 SGHVS and CDR2 FNYEAQ. The CDR3 is 18 residues long. CDR3 in DNA: TGTGCCAGCAGCGACCCCTTTAGGGGAGGGACAGGGGGCAATGAGCAGTTCTTC. Translated, it gives CASSDPFRGGTGGNEQFF.

The chain combines TRBV6-5 with TRBJ1-2; D is unclear. The CDR3 has 13 amino acids. Trimming shortened V by 8 bases and J by 5 bases, and 15 bases separated the two germline ends. Germline V gene sequence: CDR1 MNHEY, CDR2 SVGAGI. Here the CDR3 DNA reads TGTGCCAGCGCGAGGGCACGGGTTTATGGCTACACCTTC. Translation gives CASARARVYGYTF.

This rearrangement joins TRBV5-8 to TRBJ2-3; 8 bases are a match to TRBD1. The CDR3 extends over 15 amino acids. CDR1 and CDR2 (germline): SGHTS, YDEGEE. J lost 2 bases, V lost 4 bases, and 6 bases had no gene match. As DNA, the CDR3 is TGTGCCAGCAGCACCGGGACAGGATACACAGATACGCAGTATTTT. Its translation is CASSTGTGYTDTQYF.

The J gene is TRBJ1-4, the V gene TRBV5-1; D possibly corresponds to TRBD1 (6 bases). V lost 3 bases to trimming and J lost 8 bases, with 14 bases between them. Germline lookup yields CDR1 SGHRS and CDR2 YFSETQ. This CDR3 is built from 14 residues. The CDR3 bases are TGCGCCAGCAGCTCAGGGGTAAGGGAGGAAAAACTGTTTTTT. It is translated as CASSSGVREEKLFF.

V is TRBV10-2 and J is TRBJ1-1; possible D gene TRBD1, 5 bases. Between the trimmed V and J ends, which lost 3 bases and 8 bases, there was a span of 13 bases. The CDR3 spans 13 residues. CDR1 and CDR2 (germline): WSHSY, SAAADI. CDR3 loop: CASSDRQTPEAFF. CDR3 bases: TGCGCCAGCAGTGACCGACAGACGCCCGAAGCTTTCTTT.

Only one count was recorded for this clone. V and J are TRBV19 and TRBJ2-3, with 7 positions matching TRBD2. The CDR3 totals 13 residues. CDR1 and CDR2 (germline): LNHDA, SQIVND (reference sequence). After removal of 3 bases from V and 4 bases from J, the junction contained 1 base not matched to a gene. CDR3 bases: TGTGCCAGTAGTATTCTAGCGGCAGATACGCAGTATTTT. It is translated as CASSILAADTQYF.

The CDR3 DNA follows: TGTGCCACCAGCAGAGAGGGGCAGGCCATCTATGGCTACACCTTC. As protein: CATSREGQAIYGYTF. This rearrangement joins TRBV15 to TRBJ1-2, with D possibly matching TRBD1 (5 bases). Germline V gene sequence: CDR1 LNHNV, CDR2 YYDKDF (reference sequence). The V and J ends lost 0 bases and 4 bases respectively, with 12 bases between them. The CDR3 extends over 15 amino acids.

The chain employs TRBV4-1 and TRBJ2-7; 9 positions match TRBD1. The junction had 4 bases not matched to a gene; V was cut back by 4 bases and J by 3 bases. CDR3 size: 14 residues. CDR1 is MGHRA and CDR2 is YSYEKL in the germline V gene. CDR3 loop: CASSRDREVYEQYF. The CDR3 DNA sequence: TGCGCCAGCAGCCGGGACAGGGAGGTCTACGAGCAGTACTTC.

The chain employs TRBV14 and TRBJ1-2; maybe TRBD1 (6 bases). Trimming took 0 bases from V and 4 from J, leaving 18 bases between them. This CDR3 contains 17 residues. Germline V lookup: CDR1 SGHDN, CDR2 FVKESK. In nucleotides, the CDR3 is TGTGCCAGCAGCCAAGATTTGTGGGGGGGCCCTCCCTATGGCTACACCTTC. Residues: CASSQDLWGGPPYGYTF.

The chain carries TRBV19 and TRBJ1-6, with D possibly matching TRBD1 (5 bases). Trimming cost V 7 bases and J 5 bases, with 9 bases left between them. The germline V gene has CDR1 LNHDA and CDR2 SQIVND (reference sequence). The CDR3 length is 13 residues. DNA for the CDR3: TGTGCCAGTAATGGACACCATAATTCACCCCTCCACTTT. Translated: CASNGHHNSPLHF.

J is TRBJ1-3 and V is TRBV30; perhaps TRBD1 as D (6 bases). The CDR3 length is 11 residues. The V end lost 5 bases, the J end lost 4 bases, and 6 bases lay between the germline ends. Germline CDR1 and CDR2: GTSNPN and SVGIG (reference sequence). The CDR3 DNA follows: TGTGCCTGGGGACAGGGAAACACCATATATTTT. Translation: CAWGQGNTIYF.

This chain links TRBV30 with TRBJ1-1; the match to TRBD1 covers 7 bases. In germline, CDR1 is GTSNPN, CDR2 SVGIG (reference sequence). J lost 0 bases, V lost 7 bases, and 8 bases had no gene match. This CDR3 has 14 amino acids. The CDR3 protein is CAYRGPSMNTEAFF. DNA for the CDR3: TGTGCCTACAGGGGTCCTAGCATGAACACTGAAGCTTTCTTT.

The V and J genes are TRBV6-1 and TRBJ2-3, with D maybe TRBD1 (6 bases). V was trimmed by 4 bases and J by 2 bases, leaving 13 bases between them. Germline V lookup: CDR1 MNHNS, CDR2 SASEGT. The CDR3 is 15 residues long. CDR3 in DNA: TGTGCCAGCAGTGGTACAGGGAGATCCACAGATACGCAGTATTTT. As protein: CASSGTGRSTDTQYF.

This rearrangement joins TRBV30 to TRBJ1-1, with 7 nucleotides matching TRBD1. The J segment lost 4 bases and the V segment lost 2 bases, leaving 7 bases of the junction unmatched. Germline CDR1 and CDR2: GTSNPN and SVGIG (reference sequence). CDR3 length: 14 amino acids. Here the CDR3 DNA reads TGTGCCTGGAGTAAGGGGGCAGGGGGCACTGAAGCTTTCTTT. Translating gives CAWSKGAGGTEAFF. Variable domain in full (rest from reference TRBV30 and TRBJ1-1): SQTIHQWPATLVQPVGSPLSLECTVEGTSNPNLYWYRQAAGRGLQLLFYSVGIGQISSEVPQNLSASRPQDRQFILSSKKLLLSDSGFYLCAWSKGAGGTEAFFGQGTRLTVV.

The CDR3 spells CASSQGAWEPQHF. CDR3 DNA: TGTGCCAGCAGTCAGGGGGCCTGGGAGCCCCAGCATTTT. The chain carries TRBV11-2 and TRBJ1-5, with TRBD1 identical over 8 bases. V lost 6 bases, J lost 8 bases, and 6 bases stayed unmatched. Germline CDR1 reads SGHAT; CDR2 reads FQNNGV. The CDR3 has 13 residues.

This chain links TRBV9 with TRBJ2-7; possibly TRBD1 for D (6 bases). Trimming left V 0 bases short and J 5 bases short, with 15 bases between. CDR1 is SGDLS and CDR2 is YYNGEE in the germline V gene. The CDR3 runs 15 residues. CDR3 bases: TGTGCCAGCAGCGTAGCCAGACAACAGGGCGACGAGCAGTACTTC. Protein sequence: CASSVARQQGDEQYF.

This chain uses TRBV18 with TRBJ2-7; D is undetermined. This CDR3 comprises 13 residues. The V and J ends lost 4 bases and 3 bases respectively, with 10 bases between them. CDR1 is KGHSH, CDR2 LQKENI, per germline. CDR3 sequence (DNA): TGTGCCAGCTCACTTTTGGAGAACTACGAGCAGTACTTC. It translates to CASSLLENYEQYF.

The V call is TRBV23-1, the J call TRBJ2-5; 9 nucleotides line up with TRBD1. TRBV23-1 is filed as an ORF, its function uncertain. J lost 4 bases, V lost 4 bases, and 10 bases had no gene match. The CDR3 covers 16 residues. In DNA form, the CDR3 reads TGCGCCAGCAGTCTCATGAGGACAGGGGCGGCAGAGACCCAGTACTTC. Its protein product is CASSLMRTGAAETQYF.

This rearrangement joins TRBV5-4 to TRBJ2-3; D might be TRBD2 (6 bases). The CDR3 contains 15 residues. The V end lost 2 bases, the J end lost 1 base, and 11 bases lay between the germline ends. The V gene's germline CDR1 is SGHNT and CDR2 YYREEE (reference sequence). The CDR3 reads CASSLDPGGTDTQYF. The DNA of the CDR3 is TGTGCCAGCAGCTTAGATCCGGGGGGCACAGATACGCAGTATTTT. Based on the CDR3 plus reference TRBV5-4 and TRBJ2-3, the full variable domain is ETGVTQSPTHLIKTRGQQVTLRCSSQSGHNTVSWYQQALGQGPQFIFQYYREEENGRGNFPPRFSGLQFPNYSSELNVNALELDDSALYLCASSLDPGGTDTQYFGPGTRLTVL.

The V and J genes are TRBV2 and TRBJ1-6; unclear D gene. Germline CDR1 SNHLY, CDR2 FYNNEI. CDR3 length equals 15 residues. V was clipped by 3 bases and J by 6 bases, with 12 bases between them. CDR3 in amino acids: CASSEPQAGNSPLHF. CDR3 sequence (DNA): TGTGCCAGCAGTGAGCCTCAGGCCGGTAATTCACCCCTCCACTTT.

V gene TRBV6-6 combines with J gene TRBJ1-1; D is possibly TRBD1 (6 bases). V lost 9 bases, J lost 3 bases, and 20 bases lay in between. This CDR3 is built from 15 residues. The germline CDR1 and CDR2 sequences are MNHNY and SVGAGI (reference sequence). The DNA for the CDR3 is TGTGCCAGTAGGGACACGGTGACCTGGGACACTGAAGCTTTCTTT. It is translated as CASRDTVTWDTEAFF.

The chain recombines TRBV10-3 with TRBJ1-2; 9 positions agree with TRBD1. The CDR3 sequence is 16 residues long. Germline V gene sequence: CDR1 ENHRY, CDR2 SYGVKD. V was clipped by 4 bases and J by 3 bases; unmatched bases: 9. CDR3 amino acids: CAISVNTGTGYYGYTF. CDR3 coding DNA: TGTGCCATCAGTGTAAATACCGGGACAGGGTACTATGGCTACACCTTC.

The gene calls are TRBV27 and TRBJ2-1, with 12 bases that match TRBD2. CDR1 and CDR2 (germline): MNHEY, SMNVEV (reference sequence). The CDR3 is 17 amino acids. Losses at the gene ends were 1 base for V and 8 bases for J; bases not matched to a gene: 9. CDR3 sequence reads: CASSLFELAGGAHEQFF. The CDR3 DNA follows: TGTGCCAGCAGTTTATTTGAACTAGCGGGAGGTGCCCATGAGCAGTTCTTC.

This chain connects TRBV5-1 to TRBJ2-6, with D unclear. The CDR3 sequence is 16 residues long. V lost 3 bases to trimming and J lost 0 bases, with 10 bases between them. Germline-derived CDR1 and CDR2 are SGHRS and YFSETQ. The CDR3 DNA reads TGCGCCAGCAGCTCCTCAGGTATCTCTGGGGCCAACGTCCTGACTTTC. This sequence encodes CASSSSGISGANVLTF.

V gene TRBV5-5 combines with J gene TRBJ1-6, with a possible D match to TRBD1 (5 bases). The CDR3 is made up of 13 amino acids. V was clipped by 3 bases and J by 8 bases, with 9 bases between them. Germline lookup yields CDR1 SGHKS and CDR2 YYEKEE (reference sequence). As DNA, the CDR3 is TGTGCCAGCAGCTATACGGGGGATTCACCCCTCCACTTT. It specifies CASSYTGDSPLHF.

This chain uses TRBV30 with TRBJ2-5; TRBD1 agrees at 7 bases. With 0 bases clipped from V and 1 base from J, the junction kept 5 bases outside the gene matches. CDR3 length: 15 residues. The germline V gene encodes CDR1 GTSNPN and CDR2 SVGIG (reference sequence). CDR3: CAWSVQGTFQETQYF. CDR3 DNA: TGTGCCTGGAGTGTACAGGGGACCTTCCAAGAGACCCAGTACTTC.

The J gene is TRBJ2-7, the V gene TRBV21-1; no DNA check was done on the table's D call, TRBD1. TRBV21-1 is a pseudogene segment. This CDR3 is 15 amino acids long. The CDR3 region has the DNA TGTGCCAGCAGGTTCGGCGGGGACAGATTCTACGAGCAGTACTTC. Translated: CASRFGGDRFYEQYF.

This chain uses TRBV5-1 with TRBJ2-5; 10 positions agree with TRBD2. J gave up 2 bases and V 6 bases, and 19 bases lay outside the gene matches. There are 19 residues in the CDR3. CDR1 is SGHRS, CDR2 YFSETQ, per germline. This CDR3 is CASMGDTRFSGRPQETQYF. The CDR3 DNA reads TGCGCCAGCATGGGGGACACGAGGTTTAGCGGGAGGCCGCAAGAGACCCAGTACTTC.